Sequencing of this T cell receptor beta chain was carried out in a study of cytomegalovirus exposure and HLA in healthy donors. Study as a whole: Approximately 81% of several hundred genotyped donors fell in the Caucasian-associated ancestry cluster.

In the case of this clone: As yet, its antigen is unknown.

Study-wide results and limits: Using the classifier, cytomegalovirus status was reportedly diagnosed with high specificity and sensitivity. By HLA locus, TCR association rates varied in a later analysis, with DRB1 showing the most and HLA-C the fewest.

This PCR relied on a set of 60 Vbeta primers and 13 Jbeta primers. TCRdb's copy holds only in-frame clones and misses some; the assay was immunoSEQ multiplex PCR. The repertoire consists of roughly 200,000 clones, with about 88% occurring once and the leading ten covering around 0.31%. Everyone who donated was a healthy bone marrow donor. V was clipped by 3 bases and J by 7 bases, with 15 bases between them. Germline V gene data show CDR1 as SEHNR and CDR2 as FQNEAQ (reference sequence). The CDR3 extends over 14 amino acids. The chain joins TRBV7-9 to TRBJ1-2; TRBD1 is a possible D gene (5 bases). This receptor was taken from a woman in her twenties or thirties in good health and CMV-seronegative. Source material: PBMCs. The chain's CDR3 is CASSFGRDQGGYTF. The CDR3 DNA reads TGTGCCAGCAGCTTCGGCAGGGATCAGGGTGGCTACACCTTC.